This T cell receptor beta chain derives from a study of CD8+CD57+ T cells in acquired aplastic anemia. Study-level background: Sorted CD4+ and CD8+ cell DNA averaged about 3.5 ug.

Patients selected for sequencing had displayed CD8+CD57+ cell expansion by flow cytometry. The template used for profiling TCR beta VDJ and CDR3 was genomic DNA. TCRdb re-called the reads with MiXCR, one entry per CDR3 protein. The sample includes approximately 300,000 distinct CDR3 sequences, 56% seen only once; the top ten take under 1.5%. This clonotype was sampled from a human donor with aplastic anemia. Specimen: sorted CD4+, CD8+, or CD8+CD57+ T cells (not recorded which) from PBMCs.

The CDR3 DNA reads TGTGCCAGCAGCCAAGATTTAGCGGGGCCTGAGCAGTTCTTC. This translates into CASSQDLAGPEQFF. This chain links TRBV7-9 with TRBJ2-1, with 8 positions matching TRBD2. The CDR3 spans 14 residues. With V trimmed by 5 bases and J by 9 bases, 9 bases remained unmatched. Per germline, CDR1 SEHNR and CDR2 FQNEAQ (reference sequence).